The present T cell receptor (beta chain) was sequenced within a study of cytomegalovirus exposure and HLA in healthy donors. Overall study results and limits: A later look showed TCR association rates differing by HLA locus, highest for DRB1 and lowest for HLA-C. Upon later analysis, HLA-associated TCR beta chains proved more clonally expanded than other, equally common chains. In a later analysis, CMV-associated beta chains were mostly HLA-associated, it appeared. Most TCR beta V segments were productive about 87% or about 30% of the time in an earlier analysis.

Details on this clone: As yet, its antigen is unknown.

The V gene's germline CDR1 is SGHNT and CDR2 YYREEE (reference sequence). The CDR3 consists of 14 residues. The J segment lost 6 bases and the V segment lost 1 base, leaving 5 bases of the junction unmatched. Primers: 60 Vbeta forward and 13 Jbeta reverse. Method: immunoSEQ multiplex PCR; TCRdb's copy keeps in-frame clones and lacks some. The table lists under 130,000 clones, about four fifths of them singletons. This receptor was taken from a man younger than 40 in good health and CMV-seronegative. The chain combines TRBV5-4 with TRBJ1-2; 8 bases match TRBD1. Source material: PBMCs. CDR3 region: CASSLPRGQDGYTF. CDR3 bases: TGTGCCAGCAGCTTGCCCAGGGGGCAGGATGGCTACACCTTC.